These T cell receptor beta chains were read from a single sample in a study of OX40 agonist ivuxolimab in advanced cancers. Method: immunoSEQ multiplex PCR; TCRdb's copy keeps in-frame clones and lacks some. Of about 82,000 clones listed, 83% are singletons. Sequences were derived from CD4+ or CD8+ T cells sorted from blood, sampled in a trial of the OX40 agonist ivuxolimab. The source is an adult with an advanced solid tumor such as melanoma, head and neck, liver or kidney cancer. CDR3s include the opening cysteine and the closing phenylalanine or tryptophan. The D gene is left open where the match is weak. Size values are once, few and many counts, or a class for expanded clones, and some rows have none.

j_call d_call clone_size v_call cdr3_aa cdr3_nt
TRBJ2-3 TRBD2 - TRBV6-5 CASSYASGGRTDTQYF TGTGCCAGCAGTTACGCTAGCGGGGGCCGCACAGATACGCAGTATTTT
TRBJ2-7 - - TRBV6-1 CASSEYPGTYEQYF TGTGCCAGCAGTGAATATCCAGGGACTTACGAGCAGTACTTC
TRBJ2-3 - - TRBV30 CAWSPRETQYF TGTGCCTGGAGCCCAAGGGAGACGCAGTATTTT
TRBJ2-1 - - TRBV6-5 CASSSPRLSRAFF TGTGCCAGCAGTTCACCCCGACTCAGCAGGGCGTTCTTC
TRBJ2-3 - - TRBV19 CASSIGLADTQYF TGTGCCAGTAGTATAGGTCTCGCAGATACGCAGTATTTT
TRBJ2-1 - - TRBV29-1 CSARVSGEQFF TGCAGCGCCCGGGTCTCCGGTGAGCAGTTCTTC
TRBJ2-7 TRBD1 - TRBV11-2 CASRSGQDYEQYF TGTGCCAGCAGATCCGGACAGGATTACGAGCAGTACTTC
TRBJ1-2 TRBD1 - TRBV6-1 CASRQGNDYGYTF TGTGCCAGCCGACAGGGGAACGACTATGGCTACACCTTC
TRBJ2-7 - - TRBV6-1 CASRVGTTSSYEQYF TGTGCCAGCAGGGTCGGGACGACGAGCTCCTACGAGCAGTACTTC
TRBJ1-5 - - TRBV5-1 CASSPAPSNQPQHF TGCGCCAGCAGCCCCGCACCTAGCAATCAGCCCCAGCATTTT
TRBJ1-3 - - TRBV27 CASSPQRAGNTIYF TGTGCCAGCAGTCCCCAAAGGGCTGGAAACACCATATATTTT
TRBJ2-2 - - TRBV6-5 CASSFSSLGTGELFF TGTGCCAGCAGTTTTAGTTCATTGGGCACCGGGGAGCTGTTTTTT
TRBJ1-2 - few TRBV7-9 CASSLDLAHRGYTF TGTGCCAGCAGCTTAGACCTTGCCCATCGTGGCTACACCTTC
TRBJ2-2 - - TRBV23-1 CASSPPGELFF TGCGCCAGCAGTCCCCCCGGGGAGCTGTTTTTT
TRBJ1-4 - - TRBV11-2 CASSLGVQGRGEKLFF TGTGCCAGCAGCTTAGGAGTTCAGGGAAGAGGGGAAAAACTGTTTTTT
TRBJ2-5 TRBD1 - TRBV18 CASSPIRGQETQYF TGTGCCAGCTCACCAATCAGGGGGCAAGAGACCCAGTACTTC
TRBJ2-2 - - TRBV7-8 CASSVRKGTGELFF TGTGCCAGCAGCGTTAGGAAGGGAACCGGGGAGCTGTTTTTT
TRBJ2-1 TRBD2 - TRBV2 CASNQLAGVGSNEQFF TGTGCCAGCAATCAGTTAGCGGGGGTTGGCTCCAATGAGCAGTTCTTC
TRBJ2-2 TRBD1 - TRBV7-2 CASRLGQGTTGELFF TGTGCCAGCAGATTAGGACAGGGGACGACCGGGGAGCTGTTTTTT
TRBJ1-5 - - TRBV12-5 CASGLIYQPQHF TGTGCTAGTGGTTTGATATATCAGCCCCAGCATTTT
TRBJ2-2 - - TRBV27 CATGGRVDTGELFF TGTGCCACCGGGGGGCGGGTCGACACCGGGGAGCTGTTTTTT
TRBJ1-2 - once TRBV7-9 CASSFHGQHYGYTF TGTGCCAGCAGCTTTCATGGTCAACACTATGGCTACACCTTC
TRBJ1-3 - - TRBV6-5 CASSYSLTSSGNTIYF TGTGCCAGCAGTTACTCGCTGACTTCCTCTGGAAACACCATATATTTT
TRBJ2-3 - - TRBV7-2 CASRLWVGLRGTDTQYF TGTGCCAGCAGACTTTGGGTAGGGTTGAGGGGCACAGATACGCAGTATTTT
TRBJ1-1 TRBD1 - TRBV6-5 CASSYKGTGNTEAFF TGTGCCAGCAGTTATAAGGGGACAGGGAACACTGAAGCTTTCTTT
TRBJ1-5 - - TRBV7-2 CASSQNRVRGNQPQHF TGCGCCAGCAGCCAGAACCGGGTTAGAGGCAATCAGCCCCAGCATTTT
TRBJ1-2 TRBD1 - TRBV5-1 CASSGFGTGDGYTF TGCGCCAGCAGCGGCTTCGGGACAGGGGATGGCTACACCTTC
TRBJ1-5 TRBD1 - TRBV6-6 CASSPADRSPNQPQHF TGTGCCAGCAGCCCGGCGGACAGGTCCCCCAATCAGCCCCAGCATTTT
TRBJ1-4 TRBD1 once TRBV4-2 CASSRRLGQGSRSRIATNEKLFF TGTGCCAGCAGCCGCCGGTTGGGACAGGGGTCACGAAGCAGGATTGCAACTAATGAAAAACTGTTTTTT
TRBJ1-1 - - TRBV9 CASSANWRVDTEAFF TGTGCCAGCAGCGCCAATTGGAGGGTGGACACTGAAGCTTTCTTT
TRBJ2-5 TRBD1 - TRBV9 CASSVGTGHQETQYF TGTGCCAGCAGCGTGGGGACAGGGCACCAAGAGACCCAGTACTTC
TRBJ1-1 TRBD1 - TRBV7-2 CASSAKGAPGEAFF TGTGCCAGCAGCGCGAAGGGGGCGCCCGGTGAAGCTTTCTTT
TRBJ2-7 TRBD1 - TRBV6-6 CASRTGQDSSYEQYF TGTGCCAGCAGAACTGGACAGGACAGCTCCTACGAGCAGTACTTC
TRBJ2-7 - - TRBV28 CASSPGGLDKHYEQYF TGTGCCAGCAGCCCAGGGGGGCTAGATAAGCACTACGAGCAGTACTTC
TRBJ2-5 - - TRBV5-8 CASTGLGEETQYF TGTGCCAGCACGGGACTTGGGGAAGAGACCCAGTACTTC
TRBJ2-2 - - TRBV29-1 CSRRDQKSGELFF TGCAGTCGCCGGGACCAGAAGTCCGGGGAGCTGTTTTTT
TRBJ1-1 - - TRBV2 CASSEDRARSEAFF TGTGCCAGCAGTGAAGACAGGGCAAGGTCTGAAGCTTTCTTT
TRBJ1-4 TRBD1 once TRBV6-1 CASSLTGATNEKLFF TGTGCCAGCAGCTTAACAGGGGCGACTAATGAAAAACTGTTTTTT
TRBJ1-2 - - TRBV7-2 CASSWATNYGYTF TGTGCCAGCAGCTGGGCAACAAACTATGGCTACACCTTC
TRBJ2-7 - - TRBV2 CATGEGRSTYEQYF TGTGCCACCGGAGAGGGGCGTTCTACCTACGAGCAGTACTTC
TRBJ2-1 TRBD2 few TRBV9 CASSRSGLAGENEQFF TGTGCCAGCAGCCGGTCTGGACTAGCGGGGGAAAATGAGCAGTTCTTC
TRBJ1-6 TRBD1 - TRBV2 CASSEGDRDDSPLHF TGTGCCAGCAGTGAAGGGGACAGGGACGATTCACCCCTCCACTTT
TRBJ1-2 - few TRBV10-3 CAISDQISNYGYTF TGTGCCATCAGTGATCAGATTTCTAACTATGGCTACACCTTC
TRBJ1-2 - - TRBV7-2 CASSLVSFGYTF TGTGCCAGCAGCTTAGTTAGTTTTGGCTACACCTTC
TRBJ1-5 - - TRBV6-1 CASSEGGWGPQHF TGTGCCAGCAGTGAAGGGGGTTGGGGGCCCCAGCATTTT
TRBJ2-1 TRBD2 - TRBV28 CASGETGLAGRYNEQFF TGTGCCAGCGGGGAAACGGGACTAGCGGGGCGGTACAATGAGCAGTTCTTC
TRBJ2-3 - - TRBV7-2 CASKLSGITDTQYF TGTGCCAGCAAACTCTCAGGAATCACAGATACGCAGTATTTT
TRBJ1-1 - few TRBV2 CASSESGPNTEAFF TGTGCCAGCAGTGAGTCGGGGCCGAACACTGAAGCTTTCTTT
TRBJ1-1 - - TRBV7-6 CASSLGAGATEAFF TGTGCCAGCAGCTTAGGGGCAGGTGCAACTGAAGCTTTCTTT
TRBJ1-2 TRBD1 - TRBV9 CASSVGGDSGNYGYTF TGTGCCAGCAGCGTAGGTGGGGACAGTGGTAACTATGGCTACACCTTC
TRBJ2-5 TRBD1 - TRBV18 CASSPTGVEGETQYF TGTGCCAGCTCACCCACAGGGGTAGAGGGAGAGACCCAGTACTTC
TRBJ1-1 TRBD1 - TRBV7-2 CASSLRQGLTEAFF TGTGCCAGCAGCTTACGACAGGGACTTACTGAAGCTTTCTTT
TRBJ2-5 TRBD1 - TRBV5-4 CASSKTGDQETQYF TGTGCCAGCAGCAAGACAGGGGACCAAGAGACCCAGTACTTC
TRBJ1-5 - once TRBV19 CASSKVDLNNQPQHF TGTGCCAGTAGTAAGGTCGATCTGAACAATCAGCCCCAGCATTTT
TRBJ2-2 - - TRBV2 CASSLDPTGELFF TGTGCCAGCAGTCTCGACCCCACCGGGGAGCTGTTTTTT